These T cell receptor beta chains were read from a single sample in a study of blood T cell repertoires in COVID-19. Only in-frame clones appear in the TCRdb table, and some are missing; sequencing was by immunoSEQ multiplex PCR. Here the sample spans almost 100,000 clones, approximately 86% being singletons. The source material was peripheral blood. These receptors originate from a man in his fifties with acute or convalescent COVID-19. Both conserved end residues are part of each CDR3. The order of the fields is CDR3 protein, CDR3 DNA, V gene, clone size, J gene, D gene. D genes are given only for firm matches. Clone size is not always given. Where it is, it says once, few, many or a class for expanded clones.

CDR3aa: CASSQGRSGGAYEQYF; CDR3nt: TGTGCCAGCAGCCAAGGAAGAAGCGGGGGAGCCTACGAGCAGTACTTC; v_gene: TRBV14; abundance: .; j_gene: TRBJ2-7; d_gene: TRBD2
CDR3aa: CASSPGTSGRGNEQFF; CDR3nt: TGCGCCAGCAGCCCCGGTACTAGCGGGAGAGGCAATGAGCAGTTCTTC; v_gene: TRBV5-1; abundance: .; j_gene: TRBJ2-1; d_gene: TRBD2
CDR3aa: CASSSRQGSSYGYTF; CDR3nt: TGTGCCAGCAGCTCAAGACAGGGGTCCTCCTATGGCTACACCTTC; v_gene: TRBV7-6; abundance: few; j_gene: TRBJ1-2; d_gene: TRBD1
CDR3aa: CAWSEETNGRRGINEQFF; CDR3nt: TGTGCCTGGAGTGAGGAGACTAACGGGAGGAGGGGAATTAACGAGCAGTTCTTC; v_gene: TRBV30; abundance: .; j_gene: TRBJ2-1; d_gene: TRBD2
CDR3aa: CASSATGNQETQYF; CDR3nt: TGTGCCAGCAGCGCAACCGGGAACCAAGAGACCCAGTACTTC; v_gene: TRBV7-3; abundance: .; j_gene: TRBJ2-5; d_gene: .
CDR3aa: CASSQTAGYTFYGYTF; CDR3nt: TGTGCCAGCAGCCAGACGGCGGGTTACACCTTCTATGGCTACACCTTC; v_gene: TRBV4-2; abundance: .; j_gene: TRBJ1-2; d_gene: .
CDR3aa: CASSRNRNNQPQHF; CDR3nt: TGTGCCAGCAGTAGAAACAGGAACAATCAGCCCCAGCATTTT; v_gene: TRBV6-5; abundance: .; j_gene: TRBJ1-5; d_gene: .
CDR3aa: CASSLTGGSSYEQYF; CDR3nt: TGCGCCAGCAGCTTGACAGGGGGGAGCTCCTACGAGCAGTACTTC; v_gene: TRBV5-1; abundance: once; j_gene: TRBJ2-7; d_gene: TRBD1
CDR3aa: CASSWSRERRYNEQFF; CDR3nt: TGTGCCAGTAGTTGGTCCCGGGAAAGGAGGTACAATGAGCAGTTCTTC; v_gene: TRBV19; abundance: .; j_gene: TRBJ2-1; d_gene: .
CDR3aa: CATSRESGGPGGTIYF; CDR3nt: TGTGCCACCAGCAGAGAATCGGGGGGACCTGGTGGCACCATATATTTT; v_gene: TRBV15; abundance: .; j_gene: TRBJ1-3; d_gene: .
CDR3aa: CASSLLRDSTSHF; CDR3nt: TGTGCCAGCAGCCTTCTCCGGGACTCCACCTCCCATTTT; v_gene: TRBV12-3/TRBV12-4; abundance: .; j_gene: TRBJ2-3; d_gene: .
CDR3aa: CASSPGQVYNEQYF; CDR3nt: TGTGCCAGCTCACCGGGACAGGTCTACAACGAGCAGTACTTC; v_gene: TRBV18; abundance: .; j_gene: TRBJ2-7; d_gene: TRBD1
CDR3aa: CASSVNRQETQYF; CDR3nt: TGTGCCAGCAGTGTCAACAGACAAGAGACCCAGTACTTC; v_gene: TRBV2; abundance: .; j_gene: TRBJ2-5; d_gene: .
CDR3aa: CASSLLEAEWKNGYTF; CDR3nt: TGTGCCAGCAGCCTACTCGAAGCGGAGTGGAAGAATGGCTACACCTTC; v_gene: TRBV5-8; abundance: .; j_gene: TRBJ1-2; d_gene: .
CDR3aa: CASRGKQGIGGYTF; CDR3nt: TGTGCCAGCAGGGGGAAACAGGGGATTGGTGGCTACACCTTC; v_gene: TRBV6-5; abundance: .; j_gene: TRBJ1-2; d_gene: TRBD1
CDR3aa: CASSKYRQNNYGYTF; CDR3nt: TGTGCCAGCAGTAAATACCGACAGAATAACTATGGCTACACCTTC; v_gene: TRBV2; abundance: .; j_gene: TRBJ1-2; d_gene: .
CDR3aa: CAWSRSRNTEAFF; CDR3nt: TGTGCCTGGAGTCGGAGTAGGAACACTGAAGCTTTCTTT; v_gene: TRBV30; abundance: .; j_gene: TRBJ1-1; d_gene: .
CDR3aa: CASSPTGVTEAFF; CDR3nt: TGCGCCAGCAGCCCGACAGGGGTGACTGAAGCTTTCTTT; v_gene: TRBV5-1; abundance: .; j_gene: TRBJ1-1; d_gene: TRBD1
CDR3aa: CASSFFPSGNPGVHEQYF; CDR3nt: TGTGCCAGCAGCTTTTTCCCTAGCGGGAACCCCGGGGTCCACGAGCAGTACTTC; v_gene: TRBV5-4; abundance: .; j_gene: TRBJ2-7; d_gene: TRBD2
CDR3aa: CASKVSGGDGYEQYF; CDR3nt: TGTGCCAGTAAAGTCTCGGGCGGGGACGGCTACGAGCAGTACTTC; v_gene: TRBV19; abundance: .; j_gene: TRBJ2-7; d_gene: .
CDR3aa: CASSVTLFSGANVLTF; CDR3nt: TGCGCCAGCAGCGTGACACTTTTCTCTGGGGCCAACGTCCTGACTTTC; v_gene: TRBV5-1; abundance: once; j_gene: TRBJ2-6; d_gene: .
CDR3aa: CASSQAGLNNEKLFF; CDR3nt: TGCGCCAGCAGCCAAGCGGGACTCAATAATGAAAAACTGTTTTTT; v_gene: TRBV4-1; abundance: .; j_gene: TRBJ1-4; d_gene: .
CDR3aa: CASSLRGQAYTF; CDR3nt: TGTGCCAGCAGTTTACGGGGACAGGCTTACACCTTC; v_gene: TRBV12-3/TRBV12-4; abundance: once; j_gene: TRBJ1-2; d_gene: TRBD1
CDR3aa: CASSLSWLAGKSYEQYF; CDR3nt: TGTGCCAGCAGTTTATCCTGGCTAGCGGGGAAATCCTACGAGCAGTACTTC; v_gene: TRBV27; abundance: once; j_gene: TRBJ2-7; d_gene: TRBD2
CDR3aa: CASSLGGATDTDTQYF; CDR3nt: TGTGCCAGCAGCTTAGGGGGAGCGACTGACACAGATACGCAGTATTTT; v_gene: TRBV11-3; abundance: .; j_gene: TRBJ2-3; d_gene: .
CDR3aa: CASSARLQGQETQYF; CDR3nt: TGCGCCAGCAGCGCTAGACTCCAGGGGCAAGAGACCCAGTACTTC; v_gene: TRBV5-1; abundance: .; j_gene: TRBJ2-5; d_gene: .
CDR3aa: CASSQTGDYGYTF; CDR3nt: TGCGCCAGCAGTCAAACAGGGGACTATGGCTACACCTTC; v_gene: TRBV5-1; abundance: few; j_gene: TRBJ1-2; d_gene: TRBD1
CDR3aa: CASSHDRGYYGYTF; CDR3nt: TGTGCCAGCAGCCACGACAGGGGCTACTATGGCTACACCTTC; v_gene: TRBV3-1/TRBV3-2; abundance: .; j_gene: TRBJ1-2; d_gene: TRBD1
CDR3aa: CASSLAAGGSYNEQFF; CDR3nt: TGCGCCAGCAGCTTGGCAGCGGGAGGTTCCTACAATGAGCAGTTCTTC; v_gene: TRBV5-1; abundance: .; j_gene: TRBJ2-1; d_gene: TRBD2
CDR3aa: CASSSRGDTIYF; CDR3nt: TGTGCCAGCTCAAGCAGGGGAGACACCATATATTTT; v_gene: TRBV18; abundance: .; j_gene: TRBJ1-3; d_gene: .
CDR3aa: CASSLGYTGGQPQHF; CDR3nt: TGTGCCAGCAGCTTAGGGTACACAGGGGGTCAGCCCCAGCATTTT; v_gene: TRBV7-9; abundance: once; j_gene: TRBJ1-5; d_gene: TRBD1
CDR3aa: CASSSPREQYF; CDR3nt: TGTGCCAGCAGTTCCCCCCGCGAGCAGTACTTC; v_gene: TRBV28; abundance: few; j_gene: TRBJ2-7; d_gene: .
CDR3aa: CASSLGQGIEQYF; CDR3nt: TGTGCCAGCAGCTTGGGACAGGGAATCGAGCAGTACTTC; v_gene: TRBV7-6; abundance: .; j_gene: TRBJ2-7; d_gene: TRBD1
CDR3aa: CSVGTDLEKLFF; CDR3nt: TGCAGCGTTGGGACAGACCTTGAAAAACTGTTTTTT; v_gene: TRBV29-1; abundance: .; j_gene: TRBJ1-4; d_gene: .
CDR3aa: CASIIQAGGRGGYTF; CDR3nt: TGTGCCAGCATCATTCAGGCAGGGGGACGGGGTGGCTACACCTTC; v_gene: TRBV28; abundance: .; j_gene: TRBJ1-2; d_gene: TRBD1